These T cell receptor beta chains were read from a single sample in a study of memory CD4+ T cells and cytomegalovirus serostatus. The table came from immunoSEQ multiplex PCR; TCRdb's copy has only in-frame clones and leaves some out. The sample lists about 50,000 clones, about four fifths occurring once. The specimen was memory CD4+ T cells from blood. The receptors were sampled from an adult in good health and CMV-seronegative. Each CDR3 is given with its conserved first and last residue. D genes are given only for firm matches. A clone size is listed for some rows: how often the clone was seen (once, few, many), or a class if it is expanded.

len,d_gene,v_gene,j_gene,abundance,CDR3aa,CDR3nt
12,.,TRBV5-4,TRBJ1-2,.,CASSLEAVGYTF,TGTGCCAGCAGCTTGGAGGCCGTGGGCTACACCTTC
16,.,TRBV6-1,TRBJ1-4,once,CASSEAGGSTNEKLFF,TGTGCCAGCAGTGAAGCAGGGGGTTCAACTAATGAAAAACTGTTTTTT
14,.,TRBV7-2,TRBJ1-3,.,CASSLTPGRNTIYF,TGTGCCAGCAGCTTAACCCCAGGGAGAAACACCATATATTTT
15,TRBD1,TRBV6-5,TRBJ2-1,.,CASSYSRTGVNEQFF,TGTGCCAGCAGTTACTCGAGGACAGGAGTCAATGAGCAGTTCTTC
15,.,TRBV6-5,TRBJ1-1,.,CASSYSGQGNTEAFF,TGTGCCAGCAGTTACTCGGGGCAGGGGAACACTGAAGCTTTCTTT
13,.,TRBV27,TRBJ2-7,.,CASSLTVYYEQYF,TGTGCCAGCAGTTTGACTGTTTACTACGAGCAGTACTTC
13,.,TRBV5-4,TRBJ1-4,once,CASSPGRDEKLFF,TGTGCCAGCAGCCCCGGACGAGATGAAAAACTGTTTTTT
18,TRBD1,TRBV18,TRBJ1-2,.,CASSHTGTGGGMNYGYTF,TGTGCCAGCTCACACACCGGGACAGGGGGCGGCATGAACTATGGCTACACCTTC
14,.,TRBV28,TRBJ2-3,.,CASRFVDGTDTQYF,TGTGCCAGTCGTTTTGTGGATGGCACAGATACGCAGTATTTT
14,TRBD2,TRBV2,TRBJ2-3,.,CASSVSGGVYTQYF,TGTGCCAGCAGTGTTAGCGGGGGGGTATATACGCAGTATTTT
17,.,TRBV19,TRBJ2-5,.,CASSPRVGRPESETQYF,TGTGCCAGTAGTCCTCGGGTCGGGCGACCTGAGTCGGAGACCCAGTACTTC
15,TRBD1,TRBV29-1,TRBJ2-5,.,CSVAGTGGFQETQYF,TGCAGCGTTGCCGGGACAGGGGGCTTCCAAGAGACCCAGTACTTC
14,.,TRBV5-4,TRBJ1-2,.,CASSPRGGDYGYTF,TGTGCCAGCAGCCCGCGGGGGGGCGACTATGGCTACACCTTC
13,.,TRBV30,TRBJ1-2,.,CAWSVYGNYGYTF,TGTGCCTGGAGTGTTTACGGTAACTATGGCTACACCTTC
14,TRBD1,TRBV7-2,TRBJ2-3,.,CASSAGTGTDTQYF,TGTGCCAGCAGCGCCGGGACAGGAACAGATACGCAGTATTTT
16,.,TRBV25-1,TRBJ2-5,.,CASSEYMGTLRETQYF,TGTGCCAGCAGTGAATATATGGGTACCCTGCGAGAGACCCAGTACTTC
13,.,TRBV2,TRBJ1-1,.,CARATGMNTEAFF,TGTGCCAGAGCAACAGGGATGAACACTGAAGCTTTCTTT
17,.,TRBV9,TRBJ2-3,.,CASSVGRGSLRTDTQYF,TGTGCCAGCAGCGTAGGGAGGGGGTCACTACGCACAGATACGCAGTATTTT
15,.,TRBV5-1,TRBJ2-5,.,CASSLVREPEETQYF,TGCGCCAGCAGCTTGGTTCGGGAACCCGAAGAGACCCAGTACTTC
13,TRBD1,TRBV7-2,TRBJ1-5,.,CASQQGPGQPQHF,TGTGCCAGCCAACAGGGGCCCGGACAGCCCCAGCATTTT
14,.,TRBV11-2,TRBJ1-1,.,CASSLMTTYTEAFF,TGTGCCAGCAGCTTAATGACAACTTACACTGAAGCTTTCTTT
15,.,TRBV29-1,TRBJ1-2,.,CSVSPTDRLLYGYTF,TGCAGCGTTTCCCCTACCGACAGGCTCCTCTATGGCTACACCTTC